This T cell receptor beta chain emerged from a study of T cells in tuberculosis. The sample's time point: new active TB diagnosis, blood taken before or within 7 days of starting treatment. Unsorted cryopreserved PBMC were sequenced, averaging around 100,000 T cells per clinical donor. Trimming removed 5 bases at V and 1 base at J, with 15 bases between. The germline V gene has CDR1 SGHAT and CDR2 FQNNGV. The CDR3 extends over 16 amino acids. Profiled with immunoSEQ multiplex PCR; TCRdb holds only in-frame clones, not every one. This repertoire shows tens of thousands of clones, around 92% found once; its top ten account for 6.5% to 8.5%.

This clonotype originated in an adult with tuberculosis. Some clones in this sample may be carry-over from other donors' samples. The source was PBMCs, collected at tuberculosis diagnosis. The chain recombines TRBV11-2 with TRBJ2-1, with D perhaps TRBD2 (6 bases). In nucleotides, the CDR3 is TGTGCCAGCAGCCAAGATTGGGACTCTTCCTACAATGAGCAGTTCTTC. Encoded protein: CASSQDWDSSYNEQFF.